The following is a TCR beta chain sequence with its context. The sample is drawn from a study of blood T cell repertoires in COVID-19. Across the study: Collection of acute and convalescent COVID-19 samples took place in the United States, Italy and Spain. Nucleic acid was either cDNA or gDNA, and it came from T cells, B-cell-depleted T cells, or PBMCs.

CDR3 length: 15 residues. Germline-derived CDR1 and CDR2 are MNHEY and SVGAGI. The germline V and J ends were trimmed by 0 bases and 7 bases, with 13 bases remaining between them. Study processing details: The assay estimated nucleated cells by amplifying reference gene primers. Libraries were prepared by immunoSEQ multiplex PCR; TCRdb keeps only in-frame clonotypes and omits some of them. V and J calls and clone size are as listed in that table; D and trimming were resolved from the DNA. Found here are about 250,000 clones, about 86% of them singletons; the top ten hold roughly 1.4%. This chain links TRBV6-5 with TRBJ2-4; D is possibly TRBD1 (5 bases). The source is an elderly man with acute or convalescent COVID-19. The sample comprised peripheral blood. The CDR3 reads CASSYSTDVGNIQYF. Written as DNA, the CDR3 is TGTGCCAGCAGTTACTCGACAGATGTGGGGAACATTCAGTACTTC.